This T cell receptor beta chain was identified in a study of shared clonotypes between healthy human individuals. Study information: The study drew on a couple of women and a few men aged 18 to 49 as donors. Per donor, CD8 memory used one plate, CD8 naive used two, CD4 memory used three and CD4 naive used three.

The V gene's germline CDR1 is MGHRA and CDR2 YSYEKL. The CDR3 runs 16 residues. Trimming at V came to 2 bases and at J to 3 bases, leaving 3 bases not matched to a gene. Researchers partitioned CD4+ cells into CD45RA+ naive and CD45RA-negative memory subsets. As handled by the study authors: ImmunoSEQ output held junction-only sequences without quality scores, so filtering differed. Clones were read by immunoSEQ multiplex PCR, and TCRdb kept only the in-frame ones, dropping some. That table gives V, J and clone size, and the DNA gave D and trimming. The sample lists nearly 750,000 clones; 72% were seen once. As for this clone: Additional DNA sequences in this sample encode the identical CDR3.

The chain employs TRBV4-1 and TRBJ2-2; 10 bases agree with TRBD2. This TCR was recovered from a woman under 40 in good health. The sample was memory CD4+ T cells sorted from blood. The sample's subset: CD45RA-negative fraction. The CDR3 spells CASSQLAGDDTGELFF. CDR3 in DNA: TGCGCCAGCAGCCAACTAGCGGGAGATGACACCGGGGAGCTGTTTTTT.